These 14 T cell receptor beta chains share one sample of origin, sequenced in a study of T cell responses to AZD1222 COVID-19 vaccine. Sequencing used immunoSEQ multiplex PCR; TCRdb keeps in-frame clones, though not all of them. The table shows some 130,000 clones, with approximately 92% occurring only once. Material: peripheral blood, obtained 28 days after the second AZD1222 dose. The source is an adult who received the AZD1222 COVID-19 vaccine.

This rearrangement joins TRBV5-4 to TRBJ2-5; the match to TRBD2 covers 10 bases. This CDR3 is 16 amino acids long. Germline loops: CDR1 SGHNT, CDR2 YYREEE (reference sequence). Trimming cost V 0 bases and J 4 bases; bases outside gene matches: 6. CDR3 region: CASSLGAGGPGETQYF. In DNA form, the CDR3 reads TGTGCCAGCAGCTTGGGAGCGGGAGGGCCTGGAGAGACCCAGTACTTC.

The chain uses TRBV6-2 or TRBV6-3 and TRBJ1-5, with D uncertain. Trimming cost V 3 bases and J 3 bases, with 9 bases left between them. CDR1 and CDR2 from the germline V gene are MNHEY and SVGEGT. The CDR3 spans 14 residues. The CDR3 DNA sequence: TGTGCCAGCAGTTATAGGCAACTCAATCAGCCCCAGCATTTT. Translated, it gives CASSYRQLNQPQHF.

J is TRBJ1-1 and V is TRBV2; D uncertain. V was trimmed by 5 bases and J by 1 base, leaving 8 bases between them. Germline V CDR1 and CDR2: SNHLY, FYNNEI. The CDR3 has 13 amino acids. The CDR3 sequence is CASSYTENTEAFF. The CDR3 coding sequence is TGTGCCAGCAGTTACACAGAGAACACTGAAGCTTTCTTT.

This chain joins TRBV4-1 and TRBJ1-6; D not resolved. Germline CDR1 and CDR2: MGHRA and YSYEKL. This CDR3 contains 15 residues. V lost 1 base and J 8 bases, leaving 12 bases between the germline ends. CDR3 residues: CASSQGDATYSPLHF. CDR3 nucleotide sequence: TGCGCCAGCAGCCAAGGAGACGCTACCTATTCACCCCTCCACTTT.

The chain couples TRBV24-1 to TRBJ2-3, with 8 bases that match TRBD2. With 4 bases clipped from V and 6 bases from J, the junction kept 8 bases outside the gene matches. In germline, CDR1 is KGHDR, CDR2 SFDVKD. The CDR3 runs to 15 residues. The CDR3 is CATSDPTGGTDTQYF. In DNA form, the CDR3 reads TGTGCCACCAGTGACCCAACGGGGGGGACCGATACGCAGTATTTT.

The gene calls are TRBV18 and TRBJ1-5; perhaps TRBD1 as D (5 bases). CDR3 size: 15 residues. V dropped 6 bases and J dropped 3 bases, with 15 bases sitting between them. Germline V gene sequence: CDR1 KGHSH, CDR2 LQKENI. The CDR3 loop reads CASSRSGTINQPQHF. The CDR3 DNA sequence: TGTGCCAGCTCGCGATCCGGGACGATCAATCAGCCCCAGCATTTT.

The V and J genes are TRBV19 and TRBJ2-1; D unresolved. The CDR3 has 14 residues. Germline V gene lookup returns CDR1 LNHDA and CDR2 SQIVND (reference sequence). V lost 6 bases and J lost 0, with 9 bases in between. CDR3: CASSGWSSYNEQFF. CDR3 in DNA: TGTGCCAGTAGCGGGTGGAGCTCCTACAATGAGCAGTTCTTC.

The CDR3, as DNA: TGTGCCAGCAGTGAAGATGAAAGTTTTGGCTACACCTTC. Its translation: CASSEDESFGYTF. The chain carries TRBV2 and TRBJ1-2; D is undetermined. The CDR3 is made up of 13 amino acids. Trimming removed 1 base from V and 7 bases from J, with 10 bases in between. Germline lookup yields CDR1 SNHLY and CDR2 FYNNEI.

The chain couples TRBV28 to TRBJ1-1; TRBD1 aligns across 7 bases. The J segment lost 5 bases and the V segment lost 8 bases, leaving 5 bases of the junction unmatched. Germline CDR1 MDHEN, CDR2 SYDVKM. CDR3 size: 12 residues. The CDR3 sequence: CASWDSETEAFF. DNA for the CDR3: TGTGCCAGCTGGGACAGCGAAACTGAAGCTTTCTTT.

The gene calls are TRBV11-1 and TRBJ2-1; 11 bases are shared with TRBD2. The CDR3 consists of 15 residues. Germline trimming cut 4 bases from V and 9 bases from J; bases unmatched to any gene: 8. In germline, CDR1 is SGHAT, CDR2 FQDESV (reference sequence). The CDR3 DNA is TGTGCCAGCAGCTCGACTAGCGGGGAGGGAGGTGAGCAGTTCTTC. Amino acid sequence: CASSSTSGEGGEQFF.

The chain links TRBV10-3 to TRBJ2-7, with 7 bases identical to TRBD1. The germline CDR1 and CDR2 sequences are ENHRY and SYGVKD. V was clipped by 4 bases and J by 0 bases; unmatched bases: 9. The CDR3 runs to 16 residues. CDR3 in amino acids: CAISGQQGLSSYEQYF. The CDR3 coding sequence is TGTGCCATCAGTGGTCAACAGGGGTTGAGCTCCTACGAGCAGTACTTC.

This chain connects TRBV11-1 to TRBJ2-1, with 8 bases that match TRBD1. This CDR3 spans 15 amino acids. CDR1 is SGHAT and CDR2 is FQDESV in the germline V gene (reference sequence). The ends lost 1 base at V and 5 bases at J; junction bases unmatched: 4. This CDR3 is CASSLEGQGNNEQFF. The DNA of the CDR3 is TGTGCCAGCAGCTTAGAAGGACAGGGTAACAATGAGCAGTTCTTC.

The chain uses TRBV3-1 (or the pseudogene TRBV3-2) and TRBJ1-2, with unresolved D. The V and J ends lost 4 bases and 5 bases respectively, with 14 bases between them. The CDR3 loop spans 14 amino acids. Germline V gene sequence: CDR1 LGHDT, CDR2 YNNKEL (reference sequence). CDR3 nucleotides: TGTGCCAGCAGCCCCCCTACGGAGAGATATGGCTACACCTTC. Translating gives CASSPPTERYGYTF.

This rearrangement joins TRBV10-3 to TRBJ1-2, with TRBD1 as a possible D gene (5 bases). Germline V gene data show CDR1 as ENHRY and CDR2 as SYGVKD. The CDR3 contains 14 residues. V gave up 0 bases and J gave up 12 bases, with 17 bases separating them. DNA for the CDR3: TGTGCCATCAGTGAGTCGACGGGGGGAGGATTTGACACCTTC. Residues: CAISESTGGGFDTF.